This T cell receptor beta chain is from a study of beta chain features in type 1 diabetes. This clone was picked up a small number of times. Expressed TCRB transcripts got sequenced, as all isolated RNA was reverse transcribed. Measured with immunoSEQ multiplex PCR; TCRdb has only the in-frame clones, and not every one. This sample has about 320,000 clones; 14% occur once, and the top ten carry 6.7%. The CDR3 spans 13 residues. The V gene's germline CDR1 is SQVTM and CDR2 ANQGSEA. The V gene end was trimmed by 4 bases and the J gene end by 7 bases; junction bases not matched to a gene: 6. The gene calls are TRBV29-1 and TRBJ2-1, with 8 bases identical to TRBD2. Sequences were obtained from central memory CD4+ T cells from blood. This receptor was obtained from a man aged 30-40 years in good health. DNA for the CDR3: TGCAGCGTTGGGGCGGGAGGTTTGAATGAGCAGTTCTTC. This encodes CSVGAGGLNEQFF.